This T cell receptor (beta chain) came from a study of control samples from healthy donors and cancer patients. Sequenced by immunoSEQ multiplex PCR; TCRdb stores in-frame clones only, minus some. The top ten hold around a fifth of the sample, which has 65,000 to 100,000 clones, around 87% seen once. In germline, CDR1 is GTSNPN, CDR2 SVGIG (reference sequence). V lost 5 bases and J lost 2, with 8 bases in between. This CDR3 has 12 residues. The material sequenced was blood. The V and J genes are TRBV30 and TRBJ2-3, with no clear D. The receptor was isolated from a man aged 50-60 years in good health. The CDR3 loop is CAWLGYTDTQYF. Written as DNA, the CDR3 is TGTGCCTGGCTCGGATACACAGATACGCAGTATTTT.